This TCR beta chain was sequenced for a study of post-analysis software for immune sequencing data (dated by TCRdb to the mid-2010s). A note on the overall study: The recorded disease courses included relapsing-remitting, secondary progressive and progressive-relapsing multiple sclerosis, and some patients had no subtype annotation. The multiple sclerosis patient repertoires were compared with about a dozen previously published healthy control repertoires from donors aged 6 to 25 years. A subset of samples was prepared in parallel using single-end sample barcoding, then pooled and co-amplified after Illumina adapter ligation. Results the study describes overall, beyond this receptor: Normalized Chao1 diversity was significantly lower in multiple sclerosis patients than controls, suggesting substantial peripheral T-cell clonal expansion. Direct clustering with F measure showed strong co-clustering of samples prepared in the same batch, prompting a batch-effect correction. The control group was slightly older than the multiple sclerosis patient group. Patients showed significantly higher frequencies than controls for several TRBV segments, among them TRBV5-6, TRBV5-1 and TRBV20-1.

The protocol used for the library was PCR. The sample was run on an Illumina HiSeq 2500. Unique molecular identifiers were incorporated into TCR beta cDNA libraries to reduce PCR and sequencing biases. Some 500,000 cDNA molecules were obtained for every 1 to 10 million input T cells, so each molecule roughly corresponded to one T cell. Patient libraries were prepared and sequenced with the same protocol used for the earlier healthy control dataset. Within a given batch, samples were prepared together, multiplexed and sequenced on the same HiSeq lane. As for how the authors treated the data: MIGEC was used to process the raw barcoded reads, and molecular identifier groups with only a single read were discarded before consensus assembly and CDR3 extraction. VDJtools was used for post-analysis of the clonotype tables, and diversity was normalized by down-sampling every dataset to the size of the smallest sample. Repertoire overlap clustering matched CDR3 amino acid but not nucleotide sequences to correct batch-related cross-sample contamination. In-frame beta chains were kept once TCRdb had trimmed the public reads at Q25 with fastp and called clones with MiXCR. Rows are combined by CDR3 protein, so each entry shows the most common genes and DNA. For this entry, the V and J calls and clone size follow TCRdb and not the study's own pipeline. The sample table lists about 810,000 distinct CDR3 sequences, under 70% of them with a count of one. About 4.5% of the sample is held by the ten biggest clonotypes.

This clonotype was seen only a few times. No cognate antigen has been identified for it. Per-nucleotide qualities are absent, and no much larger clonotype sits a single base away. The CDR3 holds 16 amino acids from the cysteine to the phenylalanine. Only the CDR3 portion is preserved as DNA: 48 bases, with reading frame beginning at the first base. Here V drops 2 bases and J drops 5 bases, and the junction holds 7 bases not matched to any gene. The germline V gene gives CDR1 as SGHTA and CDR2 as FQGTGA. To demonstrate the VDJtools post-analysis software, the study profiled TCR beta repertoires from the peripheral blood of under 15 young patients with multiple sclerosis. The patients with multiple sclerosis were children and adolescents between roughly 6 and 16 years of age.

The source material was blood. The sequence was collected from a girl aged 5 to 17 with multiple sclerosis. This sequence uses TRBV7-3 and TRBJ2-1; the junction holds 9 bases that match TRBD2. This receptor carries the CDR3 CASSLGGGRADNEQFF. The nucleotides read TGTGCCAGCAGCTTAGGGGGCGGGAGGGCCGACAATGAGCAGTTCTTC.